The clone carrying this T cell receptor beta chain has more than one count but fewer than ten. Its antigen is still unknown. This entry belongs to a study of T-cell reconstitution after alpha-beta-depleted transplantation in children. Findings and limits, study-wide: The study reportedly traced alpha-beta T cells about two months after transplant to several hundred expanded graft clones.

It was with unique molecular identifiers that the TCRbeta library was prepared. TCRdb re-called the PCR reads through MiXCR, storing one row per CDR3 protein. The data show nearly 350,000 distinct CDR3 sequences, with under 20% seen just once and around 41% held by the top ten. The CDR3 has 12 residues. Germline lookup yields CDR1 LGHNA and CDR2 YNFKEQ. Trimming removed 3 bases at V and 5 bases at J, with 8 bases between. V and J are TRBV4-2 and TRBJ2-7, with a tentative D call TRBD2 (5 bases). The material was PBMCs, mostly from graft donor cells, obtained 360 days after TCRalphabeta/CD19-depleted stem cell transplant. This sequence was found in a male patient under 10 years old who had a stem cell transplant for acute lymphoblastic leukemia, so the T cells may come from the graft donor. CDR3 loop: CASSQPGNEQYF. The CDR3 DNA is TGTGCCAGCAGCCAGCCGGGGAACGAGCAGTACTTC.